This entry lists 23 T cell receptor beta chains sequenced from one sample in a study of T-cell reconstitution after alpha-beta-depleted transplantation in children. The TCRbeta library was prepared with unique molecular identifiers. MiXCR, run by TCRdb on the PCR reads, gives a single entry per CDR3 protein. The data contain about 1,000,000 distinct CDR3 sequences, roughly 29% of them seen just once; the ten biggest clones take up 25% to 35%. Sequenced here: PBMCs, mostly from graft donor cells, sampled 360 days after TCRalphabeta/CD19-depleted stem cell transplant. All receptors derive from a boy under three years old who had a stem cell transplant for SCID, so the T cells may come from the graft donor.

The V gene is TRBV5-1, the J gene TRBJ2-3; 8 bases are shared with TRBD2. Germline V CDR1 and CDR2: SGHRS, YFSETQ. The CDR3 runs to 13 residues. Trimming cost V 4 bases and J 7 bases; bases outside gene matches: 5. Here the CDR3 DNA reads TGCGCCAGCAGCACAGCGGGGGCCTATACGCAGTATTTT. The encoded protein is CASSTAGAYTQYF. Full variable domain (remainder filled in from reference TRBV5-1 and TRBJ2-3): KAGVTQTPRYLIKTRGQQVTLSCSPISGHRSVSWYQQTPGQGLQFLFEYFSETQRNKGNFPGRFSGRQFSNSRSEMNVSTLELGDSALYLCASSTAGAYTQYFGPGTRLTVL.

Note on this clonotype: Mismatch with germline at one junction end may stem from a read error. CDR3 nucleotide sequence: TGCTGTGCTAGAGAGTGGACTAACCCCAGCTCCTACAATGAGCAGTTCTTC. It yields the protein CCAREWTNPSSYNEQFF. The rearrangement joins TRBV20-1 to TRBJ2-1; D perhaps matches TRBD2 (6 bases). The germline CDR1 and CDR2 sequences are DFQATT and SNEGSKA (reference sequence). CDR3 length: 17 residues.

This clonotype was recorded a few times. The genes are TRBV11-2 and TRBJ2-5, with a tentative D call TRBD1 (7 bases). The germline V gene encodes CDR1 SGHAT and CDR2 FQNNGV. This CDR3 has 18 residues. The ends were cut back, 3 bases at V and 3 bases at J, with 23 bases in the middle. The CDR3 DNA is TGTGCCAGCAGCTTTTGGACAGGTCTGGACTATACGAAAGAGACCCAGTACTTC. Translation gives CASSFWTGLDYTKETQYF.

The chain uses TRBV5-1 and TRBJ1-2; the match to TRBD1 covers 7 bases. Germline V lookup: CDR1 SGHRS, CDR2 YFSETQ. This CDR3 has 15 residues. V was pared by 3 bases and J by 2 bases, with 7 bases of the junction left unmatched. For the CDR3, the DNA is TGCGCCAGCAGCTGGGGGGGACAGCCGAACTATGGCTACACCTTC. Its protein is CASSWGGQPNYGYTF.

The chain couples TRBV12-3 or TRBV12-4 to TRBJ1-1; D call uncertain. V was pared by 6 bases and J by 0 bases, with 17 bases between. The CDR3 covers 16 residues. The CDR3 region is CASSWGTALMNTEAFF. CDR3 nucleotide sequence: TGTGCCAGCAGCTGGGGAACCGCCCTTATGAACACTGAAGCTTTCTTT.

CDR3 DNA sequence: TGTGCCAGTCTCGACGGGAGGGAGCAGTACTTC. As protein: CASLDGREQYF. The chain couples TRBV19 to TRBJ2-7; 7 bases align to TRBD2. V trimming: 8 bases; J trimming: 7 bases; junction bases outside the gene matches: 5. Germline V gene sequence: CDR1 LNHDA, CDR2 SQIVND (reference sequence). The CDR3 contains 11 residues.

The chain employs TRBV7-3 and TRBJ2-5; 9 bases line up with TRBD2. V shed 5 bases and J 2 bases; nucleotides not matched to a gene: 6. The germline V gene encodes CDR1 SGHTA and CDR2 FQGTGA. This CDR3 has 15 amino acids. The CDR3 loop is CASSRGGERQETQYF. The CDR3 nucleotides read TGTGCCAGCAGCCGCGGGGGGGAACGACAAGAGACCCAGTACTTC. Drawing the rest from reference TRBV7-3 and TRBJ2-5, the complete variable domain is GAGVSQTPSNKVTEKGKYVELRCDPISGHTALYWYRQSLGQGPEFLIYFQGTGAADDSGLPNDRFFAVRPEGSVSTLKIQRTERGDSAVYLCASSRGGERQETQYFGPGTRLLVL.

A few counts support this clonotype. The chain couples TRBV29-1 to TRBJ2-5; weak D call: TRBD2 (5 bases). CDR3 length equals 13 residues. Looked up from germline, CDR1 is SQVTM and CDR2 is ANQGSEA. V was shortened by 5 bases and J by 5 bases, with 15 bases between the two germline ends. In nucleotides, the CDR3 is TGCAGCGTTTCATCCGGGATGGAGGAGACCCAGTACTTC. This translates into CSVSSGMEETQYF.

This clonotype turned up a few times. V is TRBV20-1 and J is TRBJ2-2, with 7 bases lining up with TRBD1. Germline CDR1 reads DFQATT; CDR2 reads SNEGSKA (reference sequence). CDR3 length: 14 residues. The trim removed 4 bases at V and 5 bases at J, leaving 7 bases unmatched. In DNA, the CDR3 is TGCAGTGCTACCAGACAGGGTAAAACCGGGGAGCTGTTTTTT. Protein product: CSATRQGKTGELFF.

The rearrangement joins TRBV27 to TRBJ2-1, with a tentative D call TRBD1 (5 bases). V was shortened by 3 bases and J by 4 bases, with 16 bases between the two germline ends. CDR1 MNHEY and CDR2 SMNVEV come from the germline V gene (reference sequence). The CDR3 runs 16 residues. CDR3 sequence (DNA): TGTGCCAGCAGTTTTAGACTTGTGGGGCCTTACAATGAGCAGTTCTTC. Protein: CASSFRLVGPYNEQFF.

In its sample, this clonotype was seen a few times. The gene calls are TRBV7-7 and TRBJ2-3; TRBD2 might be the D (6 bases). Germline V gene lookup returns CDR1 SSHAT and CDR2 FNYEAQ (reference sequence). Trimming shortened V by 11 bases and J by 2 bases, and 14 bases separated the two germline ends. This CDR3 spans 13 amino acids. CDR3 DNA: TGTGCCGGGGGACCGGGGGACACAGATACGCAGTATTTT. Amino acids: CAGGPGDTDTQYF.

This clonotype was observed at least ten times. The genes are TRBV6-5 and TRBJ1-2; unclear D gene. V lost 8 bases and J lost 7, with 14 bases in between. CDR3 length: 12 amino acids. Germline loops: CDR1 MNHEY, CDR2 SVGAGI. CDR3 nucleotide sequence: TGTGCCAGCGGTGACGCGACGTCTGGCTACACCTTC. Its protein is CASGDATSGYTF.

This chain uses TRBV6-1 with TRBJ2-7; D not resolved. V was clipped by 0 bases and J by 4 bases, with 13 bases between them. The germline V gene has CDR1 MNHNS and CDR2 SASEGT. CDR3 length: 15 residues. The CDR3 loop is CASSEAIPVLYEQYF. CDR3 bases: TGTGCCAGCAGTGAAGCCATTCCGGTATTGTACGAGCAGTACTTC.

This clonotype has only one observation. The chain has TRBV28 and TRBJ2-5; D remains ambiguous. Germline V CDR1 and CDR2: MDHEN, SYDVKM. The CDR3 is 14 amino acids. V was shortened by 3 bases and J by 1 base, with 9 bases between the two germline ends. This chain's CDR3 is CASSLDHRQETQYF. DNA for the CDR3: TGTGCCAGCAGTTTGGACCACCGCCAAGAGACCCAGTACTTC. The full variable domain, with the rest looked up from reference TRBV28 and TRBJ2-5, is DVKVTQSSRYLVKRTGEKVFLECVQDMDHENMFWYRQDPGLGLRLIYFSYDVKMKEKGDIPEGYSVSREKKERFSLILESASTNQTSMYLCASSLDHRQETQYFGPGTRLLVL.

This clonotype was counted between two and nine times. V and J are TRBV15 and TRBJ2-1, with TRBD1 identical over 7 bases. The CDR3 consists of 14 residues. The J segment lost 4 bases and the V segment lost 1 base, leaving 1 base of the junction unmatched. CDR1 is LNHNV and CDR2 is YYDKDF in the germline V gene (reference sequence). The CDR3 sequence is CATSRGQGYNEQFF. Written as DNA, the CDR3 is TGTGCCACCAGCAGAGGACAGGGATACAATGAGCAGTTCTTC.

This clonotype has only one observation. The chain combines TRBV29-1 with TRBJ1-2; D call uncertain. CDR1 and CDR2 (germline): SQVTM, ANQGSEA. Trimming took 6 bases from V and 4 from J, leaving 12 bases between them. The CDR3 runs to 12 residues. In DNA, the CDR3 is TGCAGCGTAGGTAGGGTTGCCTATGGCTACACCTTC. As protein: CSVGRVAYGYTF.

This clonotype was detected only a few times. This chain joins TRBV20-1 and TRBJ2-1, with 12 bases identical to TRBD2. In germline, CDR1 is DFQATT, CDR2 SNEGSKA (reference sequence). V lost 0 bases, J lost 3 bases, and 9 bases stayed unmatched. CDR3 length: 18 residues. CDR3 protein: CSARDFKTSGGYYNEQFF. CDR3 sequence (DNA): TGCAGTGCTAGAGATTTTAAGACTAGCGGGGGCTACTACAATGAGCAGTTCTTC.

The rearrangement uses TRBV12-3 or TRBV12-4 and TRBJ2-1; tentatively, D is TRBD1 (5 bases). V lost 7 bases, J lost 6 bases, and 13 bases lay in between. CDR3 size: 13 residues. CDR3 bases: TGTGCCAGCACCCTGACAGTCGGCAATGAGCAGTTCTTC. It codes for CASTLTVGNEQFF.

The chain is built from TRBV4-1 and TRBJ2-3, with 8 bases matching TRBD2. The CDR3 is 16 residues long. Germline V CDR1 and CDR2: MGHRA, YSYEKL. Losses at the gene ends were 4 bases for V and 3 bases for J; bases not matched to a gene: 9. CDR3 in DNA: TGCGCCAGCAGCCTAAGTCCCAGCGGGGGTACAGATACGCAGTATTTT. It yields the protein CASSLSPSGGTDTQYF.

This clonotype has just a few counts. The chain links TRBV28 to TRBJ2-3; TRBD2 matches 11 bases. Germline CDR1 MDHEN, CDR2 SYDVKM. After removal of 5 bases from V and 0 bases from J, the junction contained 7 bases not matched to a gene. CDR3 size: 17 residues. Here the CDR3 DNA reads TGTGCCAGCAGTATAACGGGACTAGCGGCTAGCACAGATACGCAGTATTTT. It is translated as CASSITGLAASTDTQYF.

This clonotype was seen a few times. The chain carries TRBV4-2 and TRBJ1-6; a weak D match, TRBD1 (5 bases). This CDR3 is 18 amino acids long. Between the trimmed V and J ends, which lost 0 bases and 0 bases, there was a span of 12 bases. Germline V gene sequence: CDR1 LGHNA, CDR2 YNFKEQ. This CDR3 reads CASSQDHQGSSYNSPLHF. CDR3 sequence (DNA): TGTGCCAGCAGCCAAGATCATCAGGGAAGCTCCTATAATTCACCCCTCCACTTT.

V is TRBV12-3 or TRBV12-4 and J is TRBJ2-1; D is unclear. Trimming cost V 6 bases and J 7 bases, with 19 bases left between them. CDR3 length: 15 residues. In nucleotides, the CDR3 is TGTGCCAGCAGCCCCTACGGAAGGGTCGGGAATGAGCAGTTCTTC. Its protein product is CASSPYGRVGNEQFF.

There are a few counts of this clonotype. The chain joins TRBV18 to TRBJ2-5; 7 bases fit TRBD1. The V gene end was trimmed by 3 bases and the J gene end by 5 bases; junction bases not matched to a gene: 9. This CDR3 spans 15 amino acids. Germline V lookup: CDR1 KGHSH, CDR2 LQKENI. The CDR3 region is CASSPSLGQVETQYF. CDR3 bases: TGTGCCAGCTCACCGTCGTTAGGACAGGTGGAGACCCAGTACTTC.